This TCR beta chain came from a study of tumor and adjacent non-tumor tissue in lung cancer. The library came from three nested PCR rounds adapted from ARM-PCR protocols. TCRdb re-analysed the multiplex PCR reads in MiXCR, keeping a single row per CDR3 protein. This table has fewer than 45,000 distinct CDR3 sequences, roughly 62% appearing once. No cell sorting was done before RNA was extracted from the tissue. The normal lung tissue was taken more than 3 cm from the tumor edge. The CDR3 spans 19 residues. Germline V lookup: CDR1 SGHRS, CDR2 YFSETQ. V lost 0 bases to trimming and J lost 2 bases; unmatched junction nucleotides: 12. Many counts were recorded for this clonotype.

What was sequenced was distant non-tumor lung tissue. The clonotype comes from a woman in her 40s with non-small cell lung cancer. The gene calls are TRBV5-1 and TRBJ2-3, with 10 bases lining up with TRBD1. CDR3 protein: CASSLGQGAFSAVTDTQYF. The CDR3 nucleotides are TGCGCCAGCAGCTTGGGACAGGGGGCATTCTCGGCGGTCACAGATACGCAGTATTTT. Filled out from reference TRBV5-1 and TRBJ2-3, the complete variable domain reads KAGVTQTPRYLIKTRGQQVTLSCSPISGHRSVSWYQQTPGQGLQFLFEYFSETQRNKGNFPGRFSGRQFSNSRSEMNVSTLELGDSALYLCASSLGQGAFSAVTDTQYFGPGTRLTVL.